The sequence of this T cell receptor beta chain was determined in a study of identical twins. TCRdb reanalysed the 5' RACE reads using MiXCR and keeps one entry per CDR3 protein. Of 400,000 to 500,000 distinct CDR3 sequences in the sample, around a sixth are singletons; the top ten hold around 12%. Only a few counts were recorded for this clonotype. Its antigen is still unknown. Study-wide findings and caveats: Monozygotic twins shared more out-of-frame TCR alpha than recombination models predicted.

V shed 3 bases, J shed 3 bases, and the junction held 6 bases outside the gene matches. The germline V gene encodes CDR1 LGHNA and CDR2 YSLEER. This CDR3 is built from 15 residues. The sequencing input was naive T cells sorted from blood. V usage is TRBV4-3 and J usage is TRBJ1-2; 8 nucleotides agree with TRBD1. The receptor's source is a man aged 45-60 years in good health. The CDR3 loop reads CASSQDGQGDYGYTF. The CDR3 DNA sequence: TGCGCCAGCAGCCAGGACGGACAGGGTGACTATGGCTACACCTTC.